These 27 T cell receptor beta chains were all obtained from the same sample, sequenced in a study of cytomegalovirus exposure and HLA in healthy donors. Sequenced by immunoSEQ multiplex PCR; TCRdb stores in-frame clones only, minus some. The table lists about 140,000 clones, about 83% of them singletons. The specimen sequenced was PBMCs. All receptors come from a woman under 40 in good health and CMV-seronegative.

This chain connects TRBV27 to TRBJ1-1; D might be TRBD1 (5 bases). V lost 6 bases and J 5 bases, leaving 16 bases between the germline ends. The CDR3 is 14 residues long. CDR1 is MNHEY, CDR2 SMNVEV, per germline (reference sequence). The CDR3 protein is CASRYRRSSTEAFF. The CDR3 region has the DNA TGTGCCAGCAGGTACAGGCGAAGCTCAACTGAAGCTTTCTTT.

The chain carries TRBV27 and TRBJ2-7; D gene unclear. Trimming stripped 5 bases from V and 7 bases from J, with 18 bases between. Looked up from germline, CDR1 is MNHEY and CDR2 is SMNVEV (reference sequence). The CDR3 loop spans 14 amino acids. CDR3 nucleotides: TGTGCCAGCAGTGTGAGTTTGGGCCCTTGGGAGCAGTACTTC. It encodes CASSVSLGPWEQYF.

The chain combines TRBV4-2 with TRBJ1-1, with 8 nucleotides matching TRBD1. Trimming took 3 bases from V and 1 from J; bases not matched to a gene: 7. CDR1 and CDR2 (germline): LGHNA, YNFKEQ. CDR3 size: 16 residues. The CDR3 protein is CASSQGGGQGNTEAFF. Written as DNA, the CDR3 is TGTGCCAGCAGCCAGGGGGGAGGACAGGGGAACACTGAAGCTTTCTTT.

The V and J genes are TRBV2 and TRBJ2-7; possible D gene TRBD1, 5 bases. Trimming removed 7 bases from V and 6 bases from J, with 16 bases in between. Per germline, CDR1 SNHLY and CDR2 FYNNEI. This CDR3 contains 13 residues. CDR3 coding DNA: TGTGCCAGCAATTTGGGGCGGAAGCGCGAGCAGTACTTC. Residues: CASNLGRKREQYF. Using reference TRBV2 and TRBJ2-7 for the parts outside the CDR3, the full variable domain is EPEVTQTPSHQVTQMGQEVILRCVPISNHLYFYWYRQILGQKVEFLVSFYNNEISEKSEIFDDQFSVERPDGSNFTLKIRSTKLEDSAMYFCASNLGRKREQYFGPGTRLTVT.

The CDR3 is CASSPRSTGNTIYF. As DNA, the CDR3 is TGTGCCAGCAGCCCTAGGTCGACCGGAAACACCATATATTTT. This chain joins TRBV9 and TRBJ1-3; D remains ambiguous. Trimming removed 4 bases at V and 4 bases at J, with 12 bases between. CDR3 size: 14 residues. Germline CDR1 and CDR2: SGDLS and YYNGEE.

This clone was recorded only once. CDR3 protein: CASTALAGGGYF. CDR3 DNA sequence: TGTGCCAGCACCGCACTAGCGGGCGGTGGGTATTTT. The gene calls are TRBV6-6 and TRBJ2-3; 9 bases match TRBD2. The CDR3 is 12 amino acids. Germline CDR1 reads MNHNY; CDR2 reads SVGAGI (reference sequence). V was pared by 7 bases and J by 14 bases, with 10 bases of the junction left unmatched.

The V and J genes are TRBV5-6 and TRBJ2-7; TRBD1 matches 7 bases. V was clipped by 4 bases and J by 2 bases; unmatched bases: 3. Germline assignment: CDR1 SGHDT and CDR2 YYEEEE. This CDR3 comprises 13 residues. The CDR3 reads CASSQDRTYEQYF. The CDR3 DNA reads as TGTGCCAGCAGCCAGGACAGGACCTACGAGCAGTACTTC.

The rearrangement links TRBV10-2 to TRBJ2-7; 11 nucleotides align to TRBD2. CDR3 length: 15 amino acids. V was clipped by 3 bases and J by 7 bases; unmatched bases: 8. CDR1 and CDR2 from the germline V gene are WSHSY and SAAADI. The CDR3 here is CASSDPTSGALEQYF. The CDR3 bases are TGCGCCAGCAGTGACCCGACTAGCGGGGCTTTAGAGCAGTACTTC.

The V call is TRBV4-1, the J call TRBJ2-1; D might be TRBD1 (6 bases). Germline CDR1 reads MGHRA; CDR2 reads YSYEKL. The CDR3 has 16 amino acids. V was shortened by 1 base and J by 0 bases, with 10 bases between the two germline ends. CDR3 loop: CASSQGRGNSYNEQFF. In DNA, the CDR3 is TGCGCCAGCAGCCAAGGTAGGGGGAACTCCTACAATGAGCAGTTCTTC.

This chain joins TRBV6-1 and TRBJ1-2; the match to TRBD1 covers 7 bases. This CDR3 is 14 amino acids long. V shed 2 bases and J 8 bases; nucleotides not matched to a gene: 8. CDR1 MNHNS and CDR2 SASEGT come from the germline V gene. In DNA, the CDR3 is TGTGCCAGCAGTGAAATTCCGACAGGGAAAGGCTACACCTTC. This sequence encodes CASSEIPTGKGYTF.

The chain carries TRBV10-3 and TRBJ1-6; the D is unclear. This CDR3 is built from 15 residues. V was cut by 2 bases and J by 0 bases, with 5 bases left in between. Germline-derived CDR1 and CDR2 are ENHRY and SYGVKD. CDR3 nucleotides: TGTGCCATCAGTGAGAGGAGCTCCTATAATTCACCCCTCCACTTT. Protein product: CAISERSSYNSPLHF.

The CDR3 DNA is TGTGCCAGCAGCCAAGACGCCCGGGAGGGAGATACGCAGTATTTT. It encodes CASSQDAREGDTQYF. The V and J genes are TRBV14 and TRBJ2-3; 8 nucleotides match TRBD2. CDR3 size: 15 residues. After removal of 0 bases from V and 5 bases from J, the junction contained 4 bases not matched to a gene. Looked up from germline, CDR1 is SGHDN and CDR2 is FVKESK. Full variable domain (missing parts from reference TRBV14 and TRBJ2-3): EAGVTQFPSHSVIEKGQTVTLRCDPISGHDNLYWYRRVMGKEIKFLLHFVKESKQDESGMPNNRFLAERTGGTYSTLKVQPAELEDSGVYFCASSQDAREGDTQYFGPGTRLTVL.

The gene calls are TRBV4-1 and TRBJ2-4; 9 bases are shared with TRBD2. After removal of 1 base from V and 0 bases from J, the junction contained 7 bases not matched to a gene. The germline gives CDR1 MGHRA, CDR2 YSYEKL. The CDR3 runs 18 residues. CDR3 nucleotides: TGCGCCAGCAGCCAAGGGGCTAGCGGGGACTTAGCCAAAAACATTCAGTACTTC. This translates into CASSQGASGDLAKNIQYF.

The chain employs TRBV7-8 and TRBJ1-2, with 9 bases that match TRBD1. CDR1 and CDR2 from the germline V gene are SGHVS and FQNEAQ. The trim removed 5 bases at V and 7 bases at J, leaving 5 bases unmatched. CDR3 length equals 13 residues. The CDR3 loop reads CASSARDRVGYTF. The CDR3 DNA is TGTGCCAGCAGCGCCCGGGACAGGGTTGGCTACACCTTC.

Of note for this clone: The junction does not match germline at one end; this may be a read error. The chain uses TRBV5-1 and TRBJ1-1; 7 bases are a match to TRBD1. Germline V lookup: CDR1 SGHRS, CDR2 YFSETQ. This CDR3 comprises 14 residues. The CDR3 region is CASRLGGQVPEAFF. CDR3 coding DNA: TGCGCCAGCAGATTGGGAGGACAGGTCCCTGAAGCTTTCTTT.

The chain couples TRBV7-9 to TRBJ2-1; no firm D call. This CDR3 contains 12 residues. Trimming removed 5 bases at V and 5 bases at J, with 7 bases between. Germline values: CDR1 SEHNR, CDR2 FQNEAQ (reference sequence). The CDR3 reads CASSPRNNEQFF. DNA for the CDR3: TGTGCCAGCAGCCCCAGGAACAATGAGCAGTTCTTC.

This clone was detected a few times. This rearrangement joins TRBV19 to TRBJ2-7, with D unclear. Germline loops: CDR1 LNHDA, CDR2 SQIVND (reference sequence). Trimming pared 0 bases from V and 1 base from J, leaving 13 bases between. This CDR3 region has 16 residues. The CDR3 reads CASSIDGDLNSYEQYF. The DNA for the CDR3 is TGTGCCAGTAGTATAGACGGAGACCTTAATTCCTACGAGCAGTACTTC. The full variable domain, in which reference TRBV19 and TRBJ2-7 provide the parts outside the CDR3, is DGGITQSPKYLFRKEGQNVTLSCEQNLNHDAMYWYRQDPGQGLRLIYYSQIVNDFQKGDIAEGYSVSREKKESFPLTVTSAQKNPTAFYLCASSIDGDLNSYEQYFGPGTRLTVT.

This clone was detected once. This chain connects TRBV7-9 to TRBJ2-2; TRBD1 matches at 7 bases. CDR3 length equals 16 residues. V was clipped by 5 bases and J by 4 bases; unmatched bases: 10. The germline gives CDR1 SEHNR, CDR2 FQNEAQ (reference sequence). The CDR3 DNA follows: TGTGCCAGCAGCGAAGCCGCCGGACAGGTCACCGGGGAGCTGTTTTTT. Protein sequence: CASSEAAGQVTGELFF. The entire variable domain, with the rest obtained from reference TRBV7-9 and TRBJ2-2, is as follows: DTGVSQNPRHKITKRGQNVTFRCDPISEHNRLYWYRQTLGQGPEFLTYFQNEAQLEKSRLLSDRFSAERPKGSFSTLEIQRTEQGDSAMYLCASSEAAGQVTGELFFGEGSRLTVL.

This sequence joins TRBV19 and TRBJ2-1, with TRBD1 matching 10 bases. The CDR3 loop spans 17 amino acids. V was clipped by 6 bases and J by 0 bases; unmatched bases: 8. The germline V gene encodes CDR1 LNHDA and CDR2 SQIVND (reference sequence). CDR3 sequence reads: CASRRQGAASSYNEQFF. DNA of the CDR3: TGTGCCAGTAGGAGACAGGGGGCGGCGAGCTCCTACAATGAGCAGTTCTTC.

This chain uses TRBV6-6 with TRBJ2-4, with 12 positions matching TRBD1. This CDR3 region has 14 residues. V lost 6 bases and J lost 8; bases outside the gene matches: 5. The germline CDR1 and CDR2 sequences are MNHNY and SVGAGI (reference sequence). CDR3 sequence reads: CASSAGQGAYIQYF. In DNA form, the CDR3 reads TGTGCCAGCAGCGCGGGACAGGGGGCATACATTCAGTACTTC.

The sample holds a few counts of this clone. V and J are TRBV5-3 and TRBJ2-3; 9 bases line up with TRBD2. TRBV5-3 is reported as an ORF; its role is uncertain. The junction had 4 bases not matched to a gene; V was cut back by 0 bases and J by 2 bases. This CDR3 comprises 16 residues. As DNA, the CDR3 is TGTGCCAGAAGCTTGGGGTGCGGGGGGGCCACAGATACGCAGTATTTT. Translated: CARSLGCGGATDTQYF.

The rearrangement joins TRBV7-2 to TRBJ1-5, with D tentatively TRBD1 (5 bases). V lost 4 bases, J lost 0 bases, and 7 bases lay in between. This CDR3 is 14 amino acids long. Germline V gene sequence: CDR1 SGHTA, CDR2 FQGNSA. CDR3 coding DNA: TGTGCCAGCAGCTCCAGGGATAGCAATCAGCCCCAGCATTTT. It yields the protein CASSSRDSNQPQHF.

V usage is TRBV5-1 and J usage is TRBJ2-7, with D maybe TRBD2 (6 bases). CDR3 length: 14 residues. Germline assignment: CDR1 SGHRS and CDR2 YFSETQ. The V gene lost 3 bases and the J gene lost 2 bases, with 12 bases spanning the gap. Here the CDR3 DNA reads TGCGCCAGCAGCTCTGGGGGGACGGCCTACGAGCAGTACTTC. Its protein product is CASSSGGTAYEQYF.

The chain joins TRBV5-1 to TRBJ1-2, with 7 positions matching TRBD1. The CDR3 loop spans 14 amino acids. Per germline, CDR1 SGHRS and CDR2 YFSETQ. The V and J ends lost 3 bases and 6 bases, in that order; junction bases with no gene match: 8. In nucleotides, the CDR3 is TGCGCCAGCAGCTCGGAAAGACAGGGTAATGGCTACACCTTC. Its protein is CASSSERQGNGYTF.

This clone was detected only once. CDR3 nucleotides: TGTGCCAGCAGCATATCCAGGGGAGGGGGGGCAGATACGCAGTATTTT. It codes for CASSISRGGGADTQYF. The chain employs TRBV9 and TRBJ2-3, with D perhaps TRBD2 (7 bases). The germline V and J ends were trimmed by 4 bases and 4 bases, with 19 bases remaining between them. Germline values: CDR1 SGDLS, CDR2 YYNGEE. CDR3 length equals 16 residues.

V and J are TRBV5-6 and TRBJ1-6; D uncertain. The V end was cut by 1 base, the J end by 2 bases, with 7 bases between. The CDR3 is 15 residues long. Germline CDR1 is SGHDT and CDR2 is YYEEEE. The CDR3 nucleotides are TGTGCCAGCAGCTTGAGAGGAGCCTATAATTCACCCCTCCACTTT. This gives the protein CASSLRGAYNSPLHF.

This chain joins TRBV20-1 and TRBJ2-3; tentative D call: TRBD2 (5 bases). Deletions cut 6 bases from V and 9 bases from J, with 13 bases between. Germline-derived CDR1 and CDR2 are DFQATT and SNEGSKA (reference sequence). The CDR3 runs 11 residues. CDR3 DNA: TGCAGTGCCGGAAGCGGTTCCACGCAGTATTTT. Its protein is CSAGSGSTQYF.